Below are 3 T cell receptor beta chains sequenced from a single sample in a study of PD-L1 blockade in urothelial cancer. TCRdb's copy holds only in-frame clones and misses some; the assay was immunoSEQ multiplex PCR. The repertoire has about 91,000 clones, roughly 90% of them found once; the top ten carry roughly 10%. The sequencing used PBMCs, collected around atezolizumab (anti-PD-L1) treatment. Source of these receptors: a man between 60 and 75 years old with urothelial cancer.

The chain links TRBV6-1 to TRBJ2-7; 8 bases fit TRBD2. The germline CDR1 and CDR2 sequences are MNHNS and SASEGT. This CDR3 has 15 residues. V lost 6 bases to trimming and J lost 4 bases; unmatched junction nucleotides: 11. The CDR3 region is CASSEPRRGGYEQYF. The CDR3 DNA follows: TGTGCCAGCAGCGAACCCCGACGGGGGGGGTACGAGCAGTACTTC.

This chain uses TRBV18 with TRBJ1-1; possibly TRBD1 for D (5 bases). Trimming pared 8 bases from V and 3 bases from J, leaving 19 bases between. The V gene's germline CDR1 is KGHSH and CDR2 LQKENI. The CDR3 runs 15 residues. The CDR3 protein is CASAVSGILDTEAFF. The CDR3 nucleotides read TGTGCCAGCGCCGTGTCAGGGATCTTAGACACTGAAGCTTTCTTT. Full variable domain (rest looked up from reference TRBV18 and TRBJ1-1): NAGVMQNPRHLVRRRGQEARLRCSPMKGHSHVYWYRQLPEEGLKFMVYLQKENIIDESGMPKERFSAEFPKEGPSILRIQQVVRGDSAAYFCASAVSGILDTEAFFGQGTRLTVV.

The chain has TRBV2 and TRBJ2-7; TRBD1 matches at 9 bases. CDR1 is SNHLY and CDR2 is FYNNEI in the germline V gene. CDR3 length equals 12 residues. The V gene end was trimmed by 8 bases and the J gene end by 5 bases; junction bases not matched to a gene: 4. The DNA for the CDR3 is TGTGCCAGCGGCCGGGACAGGGACGAGCAGTACTTC. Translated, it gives CASGRDRDEQYF.